The text below deals with one T cell receptor beta chain. These data are taken from a study of blood T cell repertoires in COVID-19. Study summary: Acute and convalescent COVID-19 samples came from the United States, Italy and Spain. The cDNA or gDNA used as material had been derived from T cells, B-cell-depleted T cells, or PBMCs.

V gave up 2 bases and J gave up 13 bases, with 12 bases separating them. From germline, CDR1 is DFQATT and CDR2 SNEGSKA (reference sequence). This CDR3 is built from 11 residues. Per the authors' pipeline: Nucleated cell counts were estimated from reference gene primer amplification. Produced via immunoSEQ multiplex PCR; TCRdb's table is partial and in-frame only. That table supplies the V and J calls and clone size; D and trimming were determined from the DNA. The sample includes around 300,000 clones, roughly 87% of them seen just once. Sequencing input: peripheral blood. The gene calls are TRBV20-1 and TRBJ2-1, with D maybe TRBD2 (6 bases). The sequence was collected from a man between 18 and 29 years old with active or convalescent COVID-19. The CDR3 DNA reads as TGCAGTGCTAGAAACCTAGCGCGACAGTTCTTC. Amino acid sequence: CSARNLARQFF.